The entry that follows covers one T cell receptor (beta chain) sequence. Its antigen is unknown. One base away there is no much larger clone; base qualities are not given. TCRbeta CDR3 regions were amplified from genomic DNA using the immunoSEQ Assay, a bias-controlled multiplex PCR. As for the original processing: Nucleated cell counts per sample were estimated from amplification of reference gene primers within the assay. Sequence reads were collapsed and filtered to measure the absolute abundance of every unique TCRbeta CDR3 rearrangement. Productive Simpson clonality was computed per sample as the square root of Simpson's diversity index over productive rearrangements. The table was pulled from immuneACCESS by TCRdb, which kept in-frame rearrangements only. Such tables lose some clones; where checked, under half of the loss comes from unresolved V genes, and the rest has no known cause. The V and J calls and clone size are taken from that table; D and trimming were inferred from the DNA. The sample table lists over 200,000 clones, approximately 80% of them with a count of one. In total, the top ten clones hold approximately 2.4% of the sample.

This sample stems from a study of blood T cell repertoires in COVID-19 (dated by TCRdb to about 2020). Notes on the research overall: The collaborator samples originated in the United States, Italy and Spain and spanned the acute and convalescent phases of COVID-19. The repertoires were made available in a free public database intended to serve as a resource for research on the immune response to SARS-CoV-2. The material from the prospective study consisted of cDNA or gDNA derived from T cells, B-cell-depleted T cells, or PBMCs. Subjects who had been exposed to COVID-19, were actively infected with it, or had recovered from it provided the deeply sampled blood TCRbeta repertoires that made up the dataset. A de-identified subject ID, COVID-19 status, age in years and sex were almost always included in the sample metadata. Where HLA class I and class II types were available, the types were taken from metadata supplied by the sample provider, not from assay-based typing. The samples were drawn from the first 160 participants of the ongoing ImmuneRACE study and from under 1,500 subjects provided by 6 global collaborators.

General study outcomes and caveats: The amount of clinical and demographic metadata varied by source and participant and was provided uncurated.

Another Seattle source contributed samples from volunteer blood donors who had recovered from COVID-19. Each collaborating institution followed its own protocols to collect whole blood in K2EDTA tubes. For TCRbeta analysis, collaborators shipped samples in one of three forms: frozen whole blood, isolated PBMCs, or DNA extracted from either of those sample types. The sequence derives from a man aged 40-49 years who had recovered from COVID-19. Sequencing input: peripheral blood.

The CDR3 protein: CASSIDRVYQPQHF. The DNA reads TGTGCCAGTAGTATTGACAGGGTGTATCAGCCCCAGCATTTT. The rearrangement combines TRBV19 with TRBJ1-5, and 7 bases in between align with TRBD1. From the cysteine through the phenylalanine, the CDR3 covers 14 amino acids. Just CDR3 DNA is preserved here, 42 bases in frame from base 1. Ends trimmed: V by 3 bases, J by 5 bases; bases unmatched to a gene: 4. CDR1 and CDR2 were assigned from the germline V gene (reference sequence) as LNHDA and SQIVND.